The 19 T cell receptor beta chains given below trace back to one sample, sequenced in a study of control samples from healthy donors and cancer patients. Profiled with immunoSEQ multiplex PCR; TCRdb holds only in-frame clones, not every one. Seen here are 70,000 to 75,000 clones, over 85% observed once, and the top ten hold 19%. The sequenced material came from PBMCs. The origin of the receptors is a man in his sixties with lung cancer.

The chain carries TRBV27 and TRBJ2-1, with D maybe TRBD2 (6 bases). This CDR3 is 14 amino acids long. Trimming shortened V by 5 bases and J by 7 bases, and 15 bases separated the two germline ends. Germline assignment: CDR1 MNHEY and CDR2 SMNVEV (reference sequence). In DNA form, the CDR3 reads TGTGCCAGCAGTACTTTGCGGGGATCAAATGAGCAGTTCTTC. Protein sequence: CASSTLRGSNEQFF.

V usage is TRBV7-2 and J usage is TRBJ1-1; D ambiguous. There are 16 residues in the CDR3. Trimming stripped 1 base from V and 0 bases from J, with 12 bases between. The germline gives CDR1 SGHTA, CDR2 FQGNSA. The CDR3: CASSLGGVRLNTEAFF. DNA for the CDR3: TGTGCCAGCAGCTTAGGTGGGGTGAGACTGAACACTGAAGCTTTCTTT.

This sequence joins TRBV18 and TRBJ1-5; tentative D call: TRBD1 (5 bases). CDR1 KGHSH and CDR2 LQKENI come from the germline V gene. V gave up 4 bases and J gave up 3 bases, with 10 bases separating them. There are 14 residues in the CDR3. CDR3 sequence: CASSQATDNQPQHF. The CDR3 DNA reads TGTGCCAGCTCACAGGCGACAGACAATCAGCCCCAGCATTTT.

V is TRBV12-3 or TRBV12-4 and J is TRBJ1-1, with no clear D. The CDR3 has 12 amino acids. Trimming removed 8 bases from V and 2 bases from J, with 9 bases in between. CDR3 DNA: TGTGCCAGCGGGCCTTTAAACACTGAAGCTTTCTTT. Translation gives CASGPLNTEAFF.

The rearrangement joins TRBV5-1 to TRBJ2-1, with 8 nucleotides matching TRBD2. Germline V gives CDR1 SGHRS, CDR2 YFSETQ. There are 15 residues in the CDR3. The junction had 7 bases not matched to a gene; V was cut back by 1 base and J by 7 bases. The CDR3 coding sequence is TGCGCCAGCAGCTTGATCGCGGGGGGTCAAAATGAGCAGTTCTTC. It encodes CASSLIAGGQNEQFF.

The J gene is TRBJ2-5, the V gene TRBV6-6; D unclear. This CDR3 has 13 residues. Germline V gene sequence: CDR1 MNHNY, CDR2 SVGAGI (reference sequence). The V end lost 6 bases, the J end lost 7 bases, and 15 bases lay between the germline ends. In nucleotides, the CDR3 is TGTGCCAGCAGCTATAGGGAATTGGGGACCCAGTACTTC. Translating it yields CASSYRELGTQYF.

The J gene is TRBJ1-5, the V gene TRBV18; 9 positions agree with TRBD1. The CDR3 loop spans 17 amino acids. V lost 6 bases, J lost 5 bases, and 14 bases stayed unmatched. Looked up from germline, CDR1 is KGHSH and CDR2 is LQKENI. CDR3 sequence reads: CASSPEYWTGDHQPQHF. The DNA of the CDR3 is TGTGCCAGCTCTCCAGAATATTGGACAGGGGATCATCAGCCCCAGCATTTT.

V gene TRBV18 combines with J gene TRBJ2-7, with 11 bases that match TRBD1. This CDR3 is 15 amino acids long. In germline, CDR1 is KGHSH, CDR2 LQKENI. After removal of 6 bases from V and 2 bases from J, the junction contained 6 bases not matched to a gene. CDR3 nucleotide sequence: TGTGCCAGCTCGTCGGGACAGGGGGAAACCTACGAGCAGTACGTC. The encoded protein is CASSSGQGETYEQYV.

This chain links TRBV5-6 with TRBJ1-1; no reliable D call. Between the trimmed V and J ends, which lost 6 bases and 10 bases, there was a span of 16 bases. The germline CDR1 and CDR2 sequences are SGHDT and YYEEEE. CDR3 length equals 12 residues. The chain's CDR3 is CASTSLGGLAFF. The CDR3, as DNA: TGTGCCAGCACCTCCTTAGGAGGGCTAGCTTTCTTT.

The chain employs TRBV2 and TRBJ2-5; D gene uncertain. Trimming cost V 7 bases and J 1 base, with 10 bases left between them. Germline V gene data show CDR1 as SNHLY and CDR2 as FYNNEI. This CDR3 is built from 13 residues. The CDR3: CASTVNIQETQYF. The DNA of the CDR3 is TGTGCCAGCACCGTGAACATCCAAGAGACCCAGTACTTC.

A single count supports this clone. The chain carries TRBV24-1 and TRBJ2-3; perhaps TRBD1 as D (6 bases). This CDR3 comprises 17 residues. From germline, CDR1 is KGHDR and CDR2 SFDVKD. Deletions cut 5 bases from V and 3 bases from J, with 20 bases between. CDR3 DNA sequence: TGTGCCACCAGTGTAAAAACACAGGGTGGGGGAACAGATACGCAGTATTTT. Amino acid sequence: CATSVKTQGGGTDTQYF.

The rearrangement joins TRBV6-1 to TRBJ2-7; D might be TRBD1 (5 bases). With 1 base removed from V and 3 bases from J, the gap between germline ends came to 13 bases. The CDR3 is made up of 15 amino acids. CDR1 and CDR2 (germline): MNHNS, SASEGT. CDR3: CASSEGDVGLYEQYV. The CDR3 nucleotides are TGTGCCAGCAGTGAAGGAGATGTGGGGCTCTACGAGCAGTACGTC.

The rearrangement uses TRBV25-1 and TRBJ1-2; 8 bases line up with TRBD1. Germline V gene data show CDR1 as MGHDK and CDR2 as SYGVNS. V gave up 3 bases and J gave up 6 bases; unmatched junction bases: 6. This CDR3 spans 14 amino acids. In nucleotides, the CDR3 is TGTGCCAGCAGTGATACCAGGGGGCTGGATGGCTACACCTTC. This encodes CASSDTRGLDGYTF.

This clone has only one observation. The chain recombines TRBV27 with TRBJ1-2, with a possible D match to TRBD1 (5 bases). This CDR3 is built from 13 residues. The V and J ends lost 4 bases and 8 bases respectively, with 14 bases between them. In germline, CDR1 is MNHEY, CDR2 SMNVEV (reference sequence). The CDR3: CASSSTGRGGYTF. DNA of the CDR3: TGTGCCAGCAGTTCTACAGGACGAGGAGGCTACACCTTC.

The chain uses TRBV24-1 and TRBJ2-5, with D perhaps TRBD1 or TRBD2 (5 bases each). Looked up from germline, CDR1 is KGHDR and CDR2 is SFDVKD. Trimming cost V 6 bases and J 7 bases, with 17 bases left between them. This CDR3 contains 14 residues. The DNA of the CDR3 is TGTGCCACCAGTCCGGGGACCGGGGACGGGACCCAGTACTTC. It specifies CATSPGTGDGTQYF.

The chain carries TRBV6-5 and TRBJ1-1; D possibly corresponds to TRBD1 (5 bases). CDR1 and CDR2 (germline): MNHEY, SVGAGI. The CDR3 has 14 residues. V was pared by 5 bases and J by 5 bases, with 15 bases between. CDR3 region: CASSPGHRGTEAFF. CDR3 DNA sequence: TGTGCCAGCAGTCCGGGGCACCGTGGGACTGAAGCTTTCTTT.

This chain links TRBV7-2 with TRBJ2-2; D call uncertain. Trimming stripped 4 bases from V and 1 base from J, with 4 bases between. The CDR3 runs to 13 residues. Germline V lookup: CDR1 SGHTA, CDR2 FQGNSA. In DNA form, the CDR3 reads TGTGCCAGCAGCTCAAGGAACACCGGGGAGCTGTTTTTT. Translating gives CASSSRNTGELFF.

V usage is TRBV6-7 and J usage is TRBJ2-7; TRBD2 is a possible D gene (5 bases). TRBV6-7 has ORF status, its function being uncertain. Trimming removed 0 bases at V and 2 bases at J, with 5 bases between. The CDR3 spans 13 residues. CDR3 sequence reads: CASSYSGTYEQYV. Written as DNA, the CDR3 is TGTGCCAGCAGTTACTCCGGGACCTACGAGCAGTACGTC.

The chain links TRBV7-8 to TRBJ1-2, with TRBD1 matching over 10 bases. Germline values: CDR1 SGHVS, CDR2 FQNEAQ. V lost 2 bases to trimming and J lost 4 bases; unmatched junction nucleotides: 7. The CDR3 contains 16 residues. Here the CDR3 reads CASSLRQGAQSYGYTF. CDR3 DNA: TGTGCCAGCAGCTTAAGACAGGGGGCGCAGAGCTATGGCTACACCTTC.